These T cell receptor beta chains were read from a single sample in a study of cytomegalovirus exposure and HLA in healthy donors. Assay: immunoSEQ multiplex PCR; the TCRdb copy retains only in-frame clones and omits some. In the table there are more than 200,000 clones, 60% to 80% of which are singletons. Source material: PBMCs. Source of these receptors: a man aged 18 to 30 in good health and CMV-seronegative. Each CDR3 is given with its conserved first and last residue. The order of the fields is clone size, D gene, V gene, J gene, CDR3 length, CDR3 DNA, CDR3 protein. D genes are given only for firm matches. A clone size is listed for some rows: how often the clone was seen (once, few, many), or a class if it is expanded.

size: -
D: TRBD2
V: TRBV29-1
J: TRBJ2-1
length: 13
DNA: TGCAGCGCTGGGACTAGCGGTGTCAATGAGCAGTTCTTC
CDR3: CSAGTSGVNEQFF

size: few
D: TRBD1
V: TRBV11-2
J: TRBJ2-2
length: 15
DNA: TGTGCCAGCAGCTTTTTAGGGGGCAACACCGGGGAGCTGTTTTTT
CDR3: CASSFLGGNTGELFF

size: few
D: TRBD2
V: TRBV7-8
J: TRBJ2-2
length: 17
DNA: TGTGCCAGCAGCTTAGGGGGACTAGCGGGGAACACCGGGGAGCTGTTTTTT
CDR3: CASSLGGLAGNTGELFF

size: -
D: -
V: TRBV30
J: TRBJ1-3
length: 14
DNA: TGTGCCTGGAGTCGGGGGGGCTCTGGAAACACCATATATTTT
CDR3: CAWSRGGSGNTIYF

size: -
D: -
V: TRBV27
J: TRBJ1-3
length: 14
DNA: TGTGCCAGCAGTTTAGGACAAGTCGGAAACACCATATATTTT
CDR3: CASSLGQVGNTIYF

size: once
D: TRBD1
V: TRBV29-1
J: TRBJ2-3
length: 15
DNA: TGCAGCGCTAAGGGTCCAGGGGGCGACACAGATACGCAGTATTTT
CDR3: CSAKGPGGDTDTQYF

size: -
D: TRBD1
V: TRBV13
J: TRBJ1-2
length: 16
DNA: TGTGCCAGCAGCTTGGGTGAGGGGGCGCGATCTTGGGGCTACACCTTC
CDR3: CASSLGEGARSWGYTF

size: once
D: TRBD2
V: TRBV7-6
J: TRBJ2-5
length: 17
DNA: TGTGCCAGCAGCCTTCGGAACGGACTAGCGGGAAAGGAGACCCAGTACTTC
CDR3: CASSLRNGLAGKETQYF

size: -
D: -
V: TRBV20-1
J: TRBJ1-4
length: 11
DNA: TGCAGTGCACTTGTTGATGAAAAACTGTTTTTT
CDR3: CSALVDEKLFF

size: -
D: TRBD2
V: TRBV9
J: TRBJ2-3
length: 16
DNA: TGTGCCAGCAGCGTAGTTGCGGGGGGTCAGGCAGATACGCAGTATTTT
CDR3: CASSVVAGGQADTQYF

size: once
D: -
V: TRBV30
J: TRBJ2-7
length: 14
DNA: TGTGCCTGGAGTGTAGGGGCGAGCTCCTACGAGCAGTACTTC
CDR3: CAWSVGASSYEQYF

size: -
D: -
V: TRBV25-1
J: TRBJ1-6
length: 14
DNA: TGTGCCAGCAGTACGGGGGGCGGTGGTTCACCCCTCCACTTT
CDR3: CASSTGGGGSPLHF

size: -
D: -
V: TRBV28
J: TRBJ2-7
length: 14
DNA: TGTGCCAGCAGTTTATCAGGACAGAGTTACGAGCAGTACTTC
CDR3: CASSLSGQSYEQYF

size: once
D: TRBD1
V: TRBV19
J: TRBJ2-1
length: 16
DNA: TGTGCCAGTAGTATTATCGGGACAGGGGGCTTCAATGAGCAGTTCTTC
CDR3: CASSIIGTGGFNEQFF

size: -
D: TRBD1
V: TRBV25-1
J: TRBJ1-4
length: 15
DNA: TGTGCCAGCAGTGGATGGGACAGGGTGGGAGAAAAACTGTTTTTT
CDR3: CASSGWDRVGEKLFF

size: few
D: -
V: TRBV7-9
J: TRBJ1-3
length: 14
DNA: TGTGCCAGCAGCTTCAGGGGTCCCGGAAACACCATATATTTT
CDR3: CASSFRGPGNTIYF

size: -
D: -
V: TRBV29-1
J: TRBJ1-2
length: 15
DNA: TGCAGCGTTGAAGATCAAACAGAAATTAACTATGGCTACACCTTC
CDR3: CSVEDQTEINYGYTF

size: few
D: TRBD1
V: TRBV19
J: TRBJ2-7
length: 16
DNA: TGTGCCAGTAGTTCCTATTCGGGACAGTCTACCTACGAGCAGTACTTC
CDR3: CASSSYSGQSTYEQYF

size: -
D: -
V: TRBV7-6
J: TRBJ2-5
length: 14
DNA: TGTGCCAGCAGCTTAGGGACTGCGTGGGAGACCCAGTACTTC
CDR3: CASSLGTAWETQYF

size: once
D: TRBD2
V: TRBV7-9
J: TRBJ2-3
length: 16
DNA: TGTGCCAGCAGCTTACTAGCGGGGGGACCCACAGATACGCAGTATTTT
CDR3: CASSLLAGGPTDTQYF

size: few
D: TRBD1
V: TRBV9
J: TRBJ2-7
length: 14
DNA: TGTGCCAGCAGCTCAGGACAGGGGCCCTACGAGCAGTACTTC
CDR3: CASSSGQGPYEQYF

size: -
D: TRBD2
V: TRBV6-4
J: TRBJ2-7
length: 14
DNA: TGTGCCAGCAGCCCGAGCGGGAGTATGTACGAGCAGTACTTC
CDR3: CASSPSGSMYEQYF

size: -
D: TRBD2
V: TRBV7-6
J: TRBJ2-1
length: 17
DNA: TGTGCCAGCAGCCCGACGACTAGCGGGATTGCCTACAATGAGCAGTTCTTC
CDR3: CASSPTTSGIAYNEQFF

size: -
D: TRBD2
V: TRBV14
J: TRBJ2-1
length: 15
DNA: TGTGCCAGCAGCCAAGGACTAGCGGGAGGCAATGAGCAGTTCTTC
CDR3: CASSQGLAGGNEQFF

size: few
D: TRBD1
V: TRBV9
J: TRBJ1-1
length: 14
DNA: TGTGCCAGCAGCCAAGGGACAGTGAACACTGAAGCTTTCTTT
CDR3: CASSQGTVNTEAFF

size: -
D: -
V: TRBV5-1
J: TRBJ1-4
length: 14
DNA: TGCGCCAGCAGCGAATCCGCGAACGGTGAAAAACTGTTTTTT
CDR3: CASSESANGEKLFF

size: once
D: -
V: TRBV10-3
J: TRBJ1-6
length: 15
DNA: TGTGCCATCAATTCAGGTTCCGACTATAATTCACCCCTCCACTTT
CDR3: CAINSGSDYNSPLHF

size: -
D: TRBD2
V: TRBV7-6
J: TRBJ2-1
length: 18
DNA: TGTGCCAGCAGCCAGGGACTAGCGGCCCAGTACTCCTACAATGAGCAGTTCTTC
CDR3: CASSQGLAAQYSYNEQFF

size: -
D: -
V: TRBV29-1
J: TRBJ1-1
length: 13
DNA: TGCAGCGTTGTCGGTAAACTGAACACTGAAGCTTTCTTT
CDR3: CSVVGKLNTEAFF

size: -
D: -
V: TRBV29-1
J: TRBJ2-2
length: 13
DNA: TGCAGCGCCGCGGTATTCGACACCGGGGAGCTGTTTTTT
CDR3: CSAAVFDTGELFF

size: -
D: TRBD2
V: TRBV6-1
J: TRBJ2-2
length: 16
DNA: TGTGCCAGCAGTGTCATTGGGGGGGCGAACACCGGGGAGCTGTTTTTT
CDR3: CASSVIGGANTGELFF

size: -
D: -
V: TRBV7-2
J: TRBJ1-1
length: 15
DNA: TGTGCCAGCAGGTACCTCTGGAGTATGAACACTGAAGCTTTCTTT
CDR3: CASRYLWSMNTEAFF

size: -
D: TRBD1
V: TRBV7-2
J: TRBJ1-2
length: 15
DNA: TGTGCCAGCAGCACTTATGGGGACAGGTATTATGGCTACACCTTC
CDR3: CASSTYGDRYYGYTF

size: few
D: TRBD1
V: TRBV2
J: TRBJ1-5
length: 14
DNA: TGTGCCAGCAGTGGGAACAGGGGAGGTCAGCCCCAGCATTTT
CDR3: CASSGNRGGQPQHF

size: -
D: -
V: TRBV7-9
J: TRBJ1-2
length: 13
DNA: TGTGCCAGCAGCTTTAGCTCCAACTATGGCTACACCTTC
CDR3: CASSFSSNYGYTF

size: -
D: TRBD1
V: TRBV2
J: TRBJ1-2
length: 13
DNA: TGTGCCAGCAATATGGACAGGTCGGGTGGCTACACCTTC
CDR3: CASNMDRSGGYTF

size: -
D: -
V: TRBV18
J: TRBJ2-5
length: 12
DNA: TGTGCCAGCTCACCCGCTCCGGGGACCCAGTACTTC
CDR3: CASSPAPGTQYF

size: -
D: -
V: TRBV11-2
J: TRBJ2-2
length: 13
DNA: TGTGCCAGCAGCCCAACGAACACCGGGGAGCTGTTTTTT
CDR3: CASSPTNTGELFF

size: -
D: -
V: TRBV29-1
J: TRBJ1-1
length: 13
DNA: TGCAGCGTGGCAGGGGTTATGAACACTGAAGCTTTCTTT
CDR3: CSVAGVMNTEAFF

size: -
D: -
V: TRBV2
J: TRBJ2-5
length: 15
DNA: TGTGCCAGCAGTGAAGCTGCAGGAATACAAGAGACCCAGTACTTC
CDR3: CASSEAAGIQETQYF

size: few
D: TRBD2
V: TRBV4-3
J: TRBJ2-1
length: 19
DNA: TGCGCCAGCAGCCAAGAGCTGACTAGCGGGGGAGAGACCTACAATGAGCAGTTCTTC
CDR3: CASSQELTSGGETYNEQFF

size: -
D: TRBD1
V: TRBV7-3
J: TRBJ1-5
length: 14
DNA: TGTGCCAGCAGCTTATCAGGGGGCGGACAGCCCCAGCATTTT
CDR3: CASSLSGGGQPQHF